This T cell receptor (beta chain) appears in the sequencing data of a study of T cells in tuberculosis. Noted time point: new active TB diagnosis, blood taken before or within 7 days of starting treatment. The V end was cut by 1 base, the J end by 1 base, with 7 bases between. Germline assignment: CDR1 SGHVS and CDR2 FQNEAQ. This CDR3 contains 14 residues. Method: immunoSEQ multiplex PCR; TCRdb's copy keeps in-frame clones and lacks some. The table shows 25,000 to 35,000 clones, with around 90% occurring only once. This TCR was sampled from an adult with tuberculosis. The input for sequencing was PBMCs, taken at tuberculosis diagnosis. The rearrangement joins TRBV7-8 to TRBJ1-1; possible D gene TRBD1, 6 bases. DNA of the CDR3: TGTGCCAGCAGCTTAGGGGGGCAGAACACTGAAGCTTTCTTT. Its protein product is CASSLGGQNTEAFF. Full variable domain (outside the CDR3, taken from reference TRBV7-8 and TRBJ1-1): GAGVSQSPRYKVAKRGQDVALRCDPISGHVSLFWYQQALGQGPEFLTYFQNEAQLDKSGLPSDRFFAERPEGSVSTLKIQRTQQEDSAVYLCASSLGGQNTEAFFGQGTRLTVV.